The clone carrying this TCR beta chain appeared a few times. Antigen unknown. The sample is drawn from a study of cytomegalovirus exposure and HLA in healthy donors. In the study overall: Among the 350 to 500 donors who were genotyped, over 70% fell in the genetic ancestry cluster that is associated with self-reported Caucasian donors.

PCR amplification relied on 60 Vbeta primers (plus 13 Jbeta primers). Here immunoSEQ multiplex PCR was the method, and the copy in TCRdb shows in-frame clones only, minus some. The sample lists about 100,000 clones; approximately 72% were seen once. General observations from the study: Follow-up analysis found HLA locus-dependent TCR association rates, highest for DRB1 and lowest for HLA-C. An ancestry cluster, one associated with Asian ancestry, reportedly showed fewer N-insertions than the approximately 670-donor mean in a later analysis. In all likelihood, a cluster of highly shared sequence variants was a sequencing artifact.

The CDR3 length is 13 residues. Germline V gives CDR1 SEHNR, CDR2 FQNEAQ (reference sequence). V was clipped by 7 bases and J by 5 bases; unmatched bases: 3. This receptor was taken from a man in his forties or fifties in good health and CMV-seropositive. Sequences were obtained from PBMCs. V and J are TRBV7-9 and TRBJ1-1; the match to TRBD1 covers 11 bases. CDR3 nucleotides: TGTGCCAGCACCGGACAGGGGGCTACTGAAGCTTTCTTT. This encodes CASTGQGATEAFF.